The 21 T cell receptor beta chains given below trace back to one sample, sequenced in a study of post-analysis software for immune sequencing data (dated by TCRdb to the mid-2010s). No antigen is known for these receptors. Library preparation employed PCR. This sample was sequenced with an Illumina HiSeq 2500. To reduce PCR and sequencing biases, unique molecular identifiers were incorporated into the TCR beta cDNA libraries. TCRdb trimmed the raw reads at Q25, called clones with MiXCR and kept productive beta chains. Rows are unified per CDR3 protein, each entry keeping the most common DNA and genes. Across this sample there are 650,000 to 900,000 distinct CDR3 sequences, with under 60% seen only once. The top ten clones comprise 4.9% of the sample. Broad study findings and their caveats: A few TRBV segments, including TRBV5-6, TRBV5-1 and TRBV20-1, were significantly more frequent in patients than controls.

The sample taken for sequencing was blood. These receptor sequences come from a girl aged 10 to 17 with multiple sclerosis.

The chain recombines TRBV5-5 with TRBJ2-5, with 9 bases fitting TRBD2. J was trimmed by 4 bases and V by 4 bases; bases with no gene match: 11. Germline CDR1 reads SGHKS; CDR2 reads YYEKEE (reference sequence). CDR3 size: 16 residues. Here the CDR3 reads CASSRFGGRGRETQYF. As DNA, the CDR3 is TGTGCCAGCAGCCGGTTCGGCGGGAGGGGGAGAGAGACCCAGTACTTC.

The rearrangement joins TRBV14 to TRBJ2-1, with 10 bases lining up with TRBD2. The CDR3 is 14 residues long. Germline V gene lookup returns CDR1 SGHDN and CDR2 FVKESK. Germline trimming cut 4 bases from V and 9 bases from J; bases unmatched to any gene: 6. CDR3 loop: CASSPRTSGSEQFF. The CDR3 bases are TGTGCCAGCAGCCCACGGACTAGCGGAAGTGAGCAGTTCTTC.

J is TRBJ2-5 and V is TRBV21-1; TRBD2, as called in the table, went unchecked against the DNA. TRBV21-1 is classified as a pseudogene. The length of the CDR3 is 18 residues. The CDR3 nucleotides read TGTGCCAGCAGCAACTCGGGACTAGCGGGAGATGGGCAAGAGACCCAGTACTTC. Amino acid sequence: CASSNSGLAGDGQETQYF.

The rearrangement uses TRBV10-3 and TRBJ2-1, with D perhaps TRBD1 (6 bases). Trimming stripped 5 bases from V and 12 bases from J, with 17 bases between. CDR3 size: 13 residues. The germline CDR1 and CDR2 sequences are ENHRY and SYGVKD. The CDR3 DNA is TGTGCCATCAGTATAGACCCCTCAGGGGTGCAGTTCTTC. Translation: CAISIDPSGVQFF.

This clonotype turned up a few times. The CDR3 nucleotides are TGTGCCAGCAGTTTTCAGTTACCGGGACTAGCGGGAGGGTTGGCTGAGCAGTTCTTC. This sequence encodes CASSFQLPGLAGGLAEQFF. This chain connects TRBV27 to TRBJ2-1, with 16 positions matching TRBD2. Germline CDR1 reads MNHEY; CDR2 reads SMNVEV (reference sequence). The CDR3 runs 19 residues. V trimming: 3 bases; J trimming: 9 bases; junction bases outside the gene matches: 14.

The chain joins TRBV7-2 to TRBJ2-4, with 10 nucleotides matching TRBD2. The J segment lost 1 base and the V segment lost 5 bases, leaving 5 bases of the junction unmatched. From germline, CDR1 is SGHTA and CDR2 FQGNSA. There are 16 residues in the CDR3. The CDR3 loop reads CASSPSGSRAKNIQYF. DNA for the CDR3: TGTGCCAGCAGCCCTAGCGGGAGTCGGGCCAAAAACATTCAGTACTTC.

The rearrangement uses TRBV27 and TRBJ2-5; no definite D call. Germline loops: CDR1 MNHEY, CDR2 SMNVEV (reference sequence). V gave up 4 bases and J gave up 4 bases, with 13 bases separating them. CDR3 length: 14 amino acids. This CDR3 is CASSSPLRGETQYF. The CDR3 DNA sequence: TGTGCCAGCAGTTCCCCCCTCCGTGGAGAGACCCAGTACTTC.

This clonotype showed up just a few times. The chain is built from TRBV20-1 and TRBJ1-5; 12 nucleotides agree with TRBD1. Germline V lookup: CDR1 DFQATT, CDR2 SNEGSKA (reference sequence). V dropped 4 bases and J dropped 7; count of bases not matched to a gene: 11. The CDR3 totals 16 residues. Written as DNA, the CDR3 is TGCAGTGCTACGAGACCCGGGACAGGGGGCAGGCAGCCCCAGCATTTT. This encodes CSATRPGTGGRQPQHF.

The CDR3 sequence: CASTVGGQYNEQYF. The DNA of the CDR3 is TGCGCCAGCACCGTAGGGGGGCAGTACAATGAGCAGTACTTC. The chain is built from TRBV5-1 and TRBJ2-1, with D perhaps TRBD1 or TRBD2 (6 bases each). The end of the DNA is better explained by TRBJ2-7, so the J call may be wrong. The CDR3 extends over 14 amino acids. Germline CDR1 reads SGHRS; CDR2 reads YFSETQ.

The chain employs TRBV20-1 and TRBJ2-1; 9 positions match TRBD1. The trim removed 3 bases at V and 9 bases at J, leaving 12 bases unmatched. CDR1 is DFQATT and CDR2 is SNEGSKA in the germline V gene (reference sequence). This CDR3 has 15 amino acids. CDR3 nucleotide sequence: TGCAGTGCTAGGGAATCCGGGACAGGGTCTCGTGAGCAGTTCTTC. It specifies CSARESGTGSREQFF.

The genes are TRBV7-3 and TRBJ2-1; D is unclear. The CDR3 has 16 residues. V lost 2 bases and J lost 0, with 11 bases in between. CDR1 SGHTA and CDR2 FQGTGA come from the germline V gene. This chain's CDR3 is CASSLPGPSSYNEQFF. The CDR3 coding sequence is TGTGCCAGCAGCTTACCCGGGCCGAGCTCCTACAATGAGCAGTTCTTC.

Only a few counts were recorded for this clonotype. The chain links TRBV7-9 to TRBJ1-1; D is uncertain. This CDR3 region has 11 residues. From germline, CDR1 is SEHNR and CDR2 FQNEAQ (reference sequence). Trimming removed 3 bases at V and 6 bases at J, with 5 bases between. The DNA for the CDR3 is TGTGCCAGCAGCTTTGGTGCTGAAGCTTTCTTT. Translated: CASSFGAEAFF.

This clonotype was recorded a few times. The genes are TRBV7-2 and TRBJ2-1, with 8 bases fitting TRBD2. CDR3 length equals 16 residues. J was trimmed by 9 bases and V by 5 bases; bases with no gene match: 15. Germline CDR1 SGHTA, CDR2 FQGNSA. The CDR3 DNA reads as TGTGCCAGCAGCCTAAGCCCGGGACACGGGAGGGTTGAGCAGTTCTTC. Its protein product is CASSLSPGHGRVEQFF.

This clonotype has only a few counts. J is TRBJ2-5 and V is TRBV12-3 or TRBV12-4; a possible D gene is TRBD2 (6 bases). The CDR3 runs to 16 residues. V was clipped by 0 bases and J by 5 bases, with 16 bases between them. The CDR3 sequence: CASSLARAGWAETQYF. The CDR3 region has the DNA TGTGCCAGCAGTTTAGCGCGGGCGGGATGGGCGGAGACCCAGTACTTC.

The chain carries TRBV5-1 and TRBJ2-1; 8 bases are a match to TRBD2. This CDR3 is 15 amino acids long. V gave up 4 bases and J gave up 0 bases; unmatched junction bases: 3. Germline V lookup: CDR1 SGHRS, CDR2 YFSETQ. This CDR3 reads CASSQRESSYNEQFF. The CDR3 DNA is TGCGCCAGCAGCCAGCGGGAGAGCTCCTACAATGAGCAGTTCTTC.

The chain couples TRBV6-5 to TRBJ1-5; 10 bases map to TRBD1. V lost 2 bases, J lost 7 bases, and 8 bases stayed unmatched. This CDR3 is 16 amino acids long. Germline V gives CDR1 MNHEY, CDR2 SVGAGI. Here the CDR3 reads CASSYRGGTGDQPQHF. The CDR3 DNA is TGTGCCAGCAGTTACCGGGGAGGGACAGGGGACCAGCCCCAGCATTTT.

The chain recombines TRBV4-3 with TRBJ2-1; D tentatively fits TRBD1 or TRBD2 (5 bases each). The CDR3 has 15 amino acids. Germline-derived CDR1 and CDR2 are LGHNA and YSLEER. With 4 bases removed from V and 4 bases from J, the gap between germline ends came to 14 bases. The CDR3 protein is CASSPRDQKYNEQFF. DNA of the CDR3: TGCGCCAGCAGCCCCCGGGACCAGAAGTACAATGAGCAGTTCTTC.

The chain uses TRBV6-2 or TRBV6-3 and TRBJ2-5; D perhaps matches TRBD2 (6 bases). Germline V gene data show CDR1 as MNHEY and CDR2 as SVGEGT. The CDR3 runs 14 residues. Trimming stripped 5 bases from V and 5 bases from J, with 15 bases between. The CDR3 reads CASSQRLVWETQYF. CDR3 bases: TGTGCCAGCAGTCAACGACTAGTTTGGGAGACCCAGTACTTC.

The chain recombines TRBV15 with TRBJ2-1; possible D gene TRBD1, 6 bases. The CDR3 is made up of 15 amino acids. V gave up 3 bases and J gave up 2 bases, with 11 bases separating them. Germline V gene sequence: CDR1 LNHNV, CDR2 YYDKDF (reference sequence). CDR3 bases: TGTGCCACCAGCAGTAACAGGGTGGCCTACAATGAGCAGTTCTTC. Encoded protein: CATSSNRVAYNEQFF.

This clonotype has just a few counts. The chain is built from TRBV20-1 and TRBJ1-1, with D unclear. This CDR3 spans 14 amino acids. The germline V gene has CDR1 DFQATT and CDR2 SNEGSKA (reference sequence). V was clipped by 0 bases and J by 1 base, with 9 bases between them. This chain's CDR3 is CSARDQRGNTEAFF. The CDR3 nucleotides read TGCAGTGCTAGAGATCAGCGAGGGAACACTGAAGCTTTCTTT.

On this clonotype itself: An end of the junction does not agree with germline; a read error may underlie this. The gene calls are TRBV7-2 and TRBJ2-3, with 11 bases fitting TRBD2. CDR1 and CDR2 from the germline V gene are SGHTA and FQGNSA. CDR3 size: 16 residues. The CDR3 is CAGSPLRLAGSDTQYF. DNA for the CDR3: TGTGCCGGCAGCCCCCTGAGACTAGCGGGGTCTGATACGCAGTATTTT.